These 16 T cell receptor beta chains originate from one sample sequenced in a study of T-cell reconstitution after alpha-beta-depleted transplantation in children (dated by TCRdb to the mid-2010s). Library prep was done by PCR. Reads for this sample came from an Illumina HiSeq 2500. TCR libraries were prepared with molecular barcoding, using unique molecular identifiers to normalize TCRbeta repertoire quantification. TCRdb handled the public reads itself, with Q25 trimming in fastp and clone calling in MiXCR, and kept productive beta chains. Rows with a matching CDR3 protein are joined into one entry that keeps the most common DNA and genes. A total of roughly 500,000 distinct CDR3 sequences appear in this sample, about an eighth of them only once. The top ten hold around 6.1% of the sample. The specimen was PBMCs from the stem cell graft donor, collected from the stem cell graft. These receptors originate from a human donor who donated a stem cell graft to a child with combined immunodeficiency.

This clonotype was found a few times. The V call is TRBV7-9, the J call TRBJ2-7; D unresolved. V was shortened by 1 base and J by 2 bases, with 9 bases between the two germline ends. The CDR3 spans 14 residues. Per germline, CDR1 SEHNR and CDR2 FQNEAQ (reference sequence). The CDR3 DNA sequence: TGTGCCAGCAGCTTAGTAGGCGTTACCTACGAGCAGTACTTC. As protein: CASSLVGVTYEQYF.

In its sample, this clonotype was seen a few times. The CDR3 coding sequence is TGTGCCATCAGTGAGTCCGAGGCTCTGACGGTGCAGTACTTC. This gives the protein CAISESEALTVQYF. This sequence joins TRBV10-3 and TRBJ2-7, with D uncertain. Germline CDR1 ENHRY, CDR2 SYGVKD. V lost 0 bases and J 9 bases, leaving 15 bases between the germline ends. The CDR3 consists of 14 residues.

This clonotype was counted only a few times. The V call is TRBV12-3 or TRBV12-4, the J call TRBJ2-7; D remains ambiguous. The CDR3 sequence is 15 residues long. The V gene lost 6 bases and the J gene lost 1 base, with 16 bases spanning the gap. In DNA, the CDR3 is TGTGCCAGCAGCCAACATCTAGAAGCATCCTACGAGCAGTACTTC. It encodes CASSQHLEASYEQYF.

The chain is built from TRBV7-2 and TRBJ1-5, with 8 nucleotides matching TRBD1. The CDR3 runs to 15 residues. The V gene end was trimmed by 3 bases and the J gene end by 2 bases; junction bases not matched to a gene: 3. Germline V CDR1 and CDR2: SGHTA, FQGNSA. CDR3 amino acids: CASSLTGDGNQPQHF. The DNA for the CDR3 is TGTGCCAGCAGCTTGACAGGGGACGGCAATCAGCCCCAGCATTTT.

The rearrangement links TRBV7-6 to TRBJ2-7; 7 bases fit TRBD2. The J segment lost 2 bases and the V segment lost 4 bases, leaving 17 bases of the junction unmatched. This CDR3 has 18 amino acids. Germline CDR1 SGHVS, CDR2 FNYEAQ. The chain's CDR3 is CASSSTSRLAGNPYEQYF. In nucleotides, the CDR3 is TGTGCCAGCAGCTCGACCTCCCGATTAGCGGGTAACCCCTACGAGCAGTACTTC.

This clonotype has a handful of counts. The rearrangement joins TRBV28 to TRBJ2-5, with 7 bases matching TRBD2. The germline CDR1 and CDR2 sequences are MDHEN and SYDVKM. This CDR3 contains 13 residues. V lost 4 bases and J lost 5; bases outside the gene matches: 4. This chain's CDR3 is CASSSTSLETQYF. The CDR3 DNA reads TGTGCCAGCAGTTCGACTAGCTTGGAGACCCAGTACTTC. The variable domain in full, completed from reference TRBV28 and TRBJ2-5, reads DVKVTQSSRYLVKRTGEKVFLECVQDMDHENMFWYRQDPGLGLRLIYFSYDVKMKEKGDIPEGYSVSREKKERFSLILESASTNQTSMYLCASSSTSLETQYFGPGTRLLVL.

This clonotype was seen many times. J is TRBJ2-1 and V is TRBV27; 16 positions match TRBD2. V dropped 5 bases and J dropped 9; count of bases not matched to a gene: 4. The CDR3 consists of 15 residues. The germline V gene has CDR1 MNHEY and CDR2 SMNVEV (reference sequence). The CDR3 loop is CASSTGTSGRGEQFF. CDR3 coding DNA: TGTGCCAGCAGTACCGGGACTAGCGGGAGGGGTGAGCAGTTCTTC.

In its sample, this clonotype was seen a few times. The chain is built from TRBV12-3 or TRBV12-4 and TRBJ1-1, with D possibly TRBD1 on 5 matching bases. The CDR3 is made up of 14 amino acids. Trimming removed 4 bases from V and 4 bases from J, with 13 bases in between. The CDR3 DNA sequence: TGTGCCAGCAGTTCTGGGACGAGGAGCACTGAAGCTTTCTTT. Residues: CASSSGTRSTEAFF.

This clonotype has at least ten counts. The rearrangement uses TRBV12-3 or TRBV12-4 and TRBJ2-2; D uncertain. The V and J ends lost 3 bases and 6 bases respectively, with 8 bases between them. The CDR3 is 13 residues long. CDR3 coding DNA: TGTGCCAGCAGTTTCGGCGACGCCGGGGAGCTGTTTTTT. This sequence encodes CASSFGDAGELFF.

This clonotype was seen ten or more times. The chain is built from TRBV20-1 and TRBJ1-1, with D perhaps matching TRBD1 (6 bases). Trimming removed 2 bases at V and 1 base at J, with 14 bases between. This CDR3 is 15 amino acids long. Germline CDR1 and CDR2: DFQATT and SNEGSKA (reference sequence). DNA of the CDR3: TGCAGTGCTAGAAAGCCGGGACAACGGAACACTGAAGCTTTCTTT. Translated, it gives CSARKPGQRNTEAFF.

The chain has TRBV6-2 or TRBV6-3 and TRBJ2-1; no firm D call. This CDR3 spans 12 amino acids. V dropped 7 bases and J dropped 8 bases, with 12 bases sitting between them. Germline values: CDR1 MNHEY, CDR2 SVGEGT. For the CDR3, the DNA is TGTGCCAGCACGGTAGGGTCCGATGAGCAGTTCTTC. This translates into CASTVGSDEQFF.

V gene TRBV5-1 combines with J gene TRBJ2-7; 8 bases match TRBD2. V dropped 5 bases and J dropped 2; count of bases not matched to a gene: 6. The CDR3 covers 14 residues. CDR1 and CDR2 from the germline V gene are SGHRS and YFSETQ. CDR3 bases: TGCGCCAGCAGTCCGGCGGGGGGAGCCTACGAGCAGTACTTC. Its protein is CASSPAGGAYEQYF.

The J gene is TRBJ1-2, the V gene TRBV12-3 or TRBV12-4; no clear D gene. There are 12 residues in the CDR3. V gave up 7 bases and J gave up 4 bases, with 10 bases separating them. The chain's CDR3 is CASTEDRYGYTF. The CDR3 DNA reads TGTGCCAGCACCGAGGACCGCTATGGCTACACCTTC.

This clonotype has only a few counts. This rearrangement joins TRBV12-3 or TRBV12-4 to TRBJ1-2; 9 nucleotides line up with TRBD1. The CDR3 consists of 15 residues. Trimming took 5 bases from V and 4 from J; bases not matched to a gene: 8. CDR3 bases: TGTGCCAGCAGTCCCGGACAGGGGAGGGTCTATGGCTACACCTTC. It codes for CASSPGQGRVYGYTF.

The V call is TRBV7-9, the J call TRBJ2-5; D is tentatively TRBD1 or TRBD2 (5 bases each). V was shortened by 3 bases and J by 5 bases, with 13 bases between the two germline ends. Germline V gene lookup returns CDR1 SEHNR and CDR2 FQNEAQ (reference sequence). The CDR3 has 14 amino acids. CDR3 coding DNA: TGTGCCAGCAGCTTCTGGGGGATCTGGGAGACCCAGTACTTC. This codes for CASSFWGIWETQYF.

The V and J genes are TRBV29-1 and TRBJ1-1, with 7 bases fitting TRBD1. The CDR3 covers 16 residues. The V gene end was trimmed by 3 bases and the J gene end by 2 bases; junction bases not matched to a gene: 12. Germline V gene sequence: CDR1 SQVTM, CDR2 ANQGSEA. The CDR3: CSVDGDRGGENTEAFF. The CDR3, as DNA: TGCAGCGTTGACGGGGACAGAGGGGGGGAAAACACTGAAGCTTTCTTT.